This entry lists 18 T cell receptor beta chains sequenced from one sample in a study of blood T cell repertoires in COVID-19. This table comes from immunoSEQ multiplex PCR, and its TCRdb copy is limited to in-frame clones, with some not included. The repertoire consists of tens of thousands of clones, with 86% occurring once and the leading ten covering roughly a tenth. Sequenced: peripheral blood. These receptors originate from a man in his 70s with active or convalescent COVID-19.

The CDR3 region is CASSLTGNYEQYF. The CDR3, as DNA: TGTGCCAGCAGCTTAACAGGGAACTACGAGCAGTACTTC. The chain recombines TRBV7-9 with TRBJ2-7, with D possibly being TRBD1 (6 bases). The CDR3 is made up of 13 amino acids. The V end was cut by 2 bases, the J end by 3 bases, with 8 bases between. CDR1 SEHNR and CDR2 FQNEAQ come from the germline V gene (reference sequence).

The chain combines TRBV5-1 with TRBJ1-4; D is perhaps TRBD1 (6 bases). The CDR3 is made up of 14 amino acids. V dropped 1 base and J dropped 4 bases, with 8 bases sitting between them. Per the germline V gene, CDR1 is SGHRS and CDR2 is YFSETQ. The CDR3 DNA is TGCGCCAGCAGCTTGACAGGGTTTAATGAAAAACTGTTTTTT. Encoded protein: CASSLTGFNEKLFF.

This chain links TRBV27 with TRBJ2-3, with D maybe TRBD1 (6 bases). Trimming shortened V by 4 bases and J by 0 bases, and 11 bases separated the two germline ends. This CDR3 spans 15 amino acids. CDR1 MNHEY and CDR2 SMNVEV come from the germline V gene (reference sequence). The CDR3 is CASSSAGVSTDTQYF. The CDR3 DNA reads TGTGCCAGCAGTTCGGCAGGGGTGAGCACAGATACGCAGTATTTT.

The gene calls are TRBV19 and TRBJ1-5; 8 bases are a match to TRBD1. After removal of 5 bases from V and 4 bases from J, the junction contained 10 bases not matched to a gene. Per the germline V gene, CDR1 is LNHDA and CDR2 is SQIVND (reference sequence). The CDR3 has 16 residues. The CDR3 DNA reads as TGTGCCAGTAGTTTACCCAGGGGGCAGGTGAATCAGCCCCAGCATTTT. Protein: CASSLPRGQVNQPQHF.

The chain recombines TRBV25-1 with TRBJ2-1, with TRBD2 identical over 7 bases. The CDR3 consists of 14 residues. The V gene end was trimmed by 8 bases and the J gene end by 10 bases; junction bases not matched to a gene: 14. Germline V gene sequence: CDR1 MGHDK, CDR2 SYGVNS. The CDR3 coding sequence is TGTGCCAGCGATAAAACGGGAGGTTCAAGAGAGCAGTTCTTC. Its translation: CASDKTGGSREQFF.

The gene calls are TRBV5-5 and TRBJ1-5; a possible D gene is TRBD1 (6 bases). In germline, CDR1 is SGHKS, CDR2 YYEKEE (reference sequence). V shed 0 bases and J shed 1 base, with 14 bases lying between them. The CDR3 contains 17 residues. The DNA of the CDR3 is TGTGCCAGCAGCTTGGCCATTAGGGGGTTGAGCAATCAGCCCCAGCATTTT. Translated: CASSLAIRGLSNQPQHF.

The chain is built from TRBV5-1 and TRBJ2-5, with TRBD2 matching over 13 bases. CDR3 length equals 17 residues. The V gene end was trimmed by 0 bases and the J gene end by 4 bases; junction bases not matched to a gene: 6. Germline V gives CDR1 SGHRS, CDR2 YFSETQ. CDR3 in amino acids: CASSLGWGLAGLETQYF. CDR3 in DNA: TGCGCCAGCAGCTTGGGCTGGGGACTAGCGGGACTAGAGACCCAGTACTTC.

The V call is TRBV30, the J call TRBJ1-2; 7 positions agree with TRBD1. Germline trimming cut 5 bases from V and 7 bases from J; bases unmatched to any gene: 10. Germline assignment: CDR1 GTSNPN and CDR2 SVGIG (reference sequence). There are 13 residues in the CDR3. The CDR3 bases are TGTGCCTGGGCGAGGGGGCGCTTGTTTGGCTACACCTTC. This codes for CAWARGRLFGYTF.

The chain is built from TRBV6-2 or TRBV6-3 and TRBJ2-1, with 8 bases fitting TRBD2. The germline CDR1 and CDR2 sequences are MNHEY and SVGEGT. Losses at the gene ends were 0 bases for V and 5 bases for J; bases not matched to a gene: 6. The CDR3 has 16 amino acids. The CDR3 spells CASSYSRASGHNEQFF. The CDR3 region has the DNA TGTGCCAGCAGTTACTCCCGGGCTAGCGGGCACAATGAGCAGTTCTTC.

The chain joins TRBV27 to TRBJ1-5; 10 bases fit TRBD1. The CDR3 runs to 15 residues. Germline V gives CDR1 MNHEY, CDR2 SMNVEV (reference sequence). The ends lost 5 bases at V and 7 bases at J; junction bases unmatched: 8. CDR3 amino acids: CASSPRQGARQPQHF. The CDR3 DNA sequence: TGTGCCAGCAGTCCCCGACAGGGGGCGAGGCAGCCCCAGCATTTT.

The chain couples TRBV29-1 to TRBJ2-2; D is unresolved. The CDR3 loop spans 12 amino acids. V was trimmed by 5 bases and J by 3 bases, leaving 7 bases between them. Germline CDR1 and CDR2: SQVTM and ANQGSEA. The CDR3 loop reads CSVTSYTGELFF. CDR3 nucleotide sequence: TGCAGCGTTACCAGTTACACCGGGGAGCTGTTTTTT.

This rearrangement joins TRBV19 to TRBJ1-1, with D maybe TRBD1 (5 bases). V was shortened by 7 bases and J by 1 base, with 19 bases between the two germline ends. Looked up from germline, CDR1 is LNHDA and CDR2 is SQIVND (reference sequence). This CDR3 comprises 16 residues. CDR3 residues: CASTPTGIVRNTEAFF. In nucleotides, the CDR3 is TGTGCCAGTACCCCAACAGGCATCGTCCGGAACACTGAAGCTTTCTTT.

The V call is TRBV6-9, the J call TRBJ1-2; 8 positions agree with TRBD1. Trimming removed 6 bases from V and 8 bases from J; junction bases left unmatched: 17. The CDR3 contains 16 residues. In germline, CDR1 is MNHGY, CDR2 SVAAGI. This CDR3 is CASSLPGQATKGGYTF. The CDR3 coding sequence is TGTGCCAGCAGCCTTCCGGGACAGGCAACTAAAGGAGGCTACACCTTC.

Only a few counts were recorded for this clone. The genes are TRBV29-1 and TRBJ1-1, with TRBD1 matching over 12 bases. Germline loops: CDR1 SQVTM, CDR2 ANQGSEA. V trimming: 6 bases; J trimming: 7 bases; junction bases outside the gene matches: 12. This CDR3 contains 15 residues. CDR3 residues: CSVWSPGQGAGEAFF. CDR3 nucleotide sequence: TGCAGCGTATGGTCACCGGGACAGGGGGCGGGTGAAGCTTTCTTT. Full variable domain (rest looked up from reference TRBV29-1 and TRBJ1-1): SAVISQKPSRDICQRGTSLTIQCQVDSQVTMMFWYRQQPGQSLTLIATANQGSEATYESGFVIDKFPISRPNLTFSTLTVSNMSPEDSSIYLCSVWSPGQGAGEAFFGQGTRLTVV.

The chain carries TRBV7-2 and TRBJ2-7; D is perhaps TRBD2 (6 bases). There are 15 residues in the CDR3. The V gene lost 1 base and the J gene lost 4 bases, with 14 bases spanning the gap. Germline V gene sequence: CDR1 SGHTA, CDR2 FQGNSA. CDR3 sequence: CASSLEGRGAYEQYF. The CDR3, as DNA: TGTGCCAGCAGCTTAGAGGGGCGGGGTGCGTACGAGCAGTACTTC.

This chain joins TRBV28 and TRBJ1-2, with 11 bases identical to TRBD1. V lost 6 bases, J lost 5 bases, and 5 bases stayed unmatched. The CDR3 is 14 amino acids. Germline lookup yields CDR1 MDHEN and CDR2 SYDVKM. The CDR3 loop reads CASRPGQGGYGYTF. The CDR3 DNA follows: TGTGCCAGCAGACCGGGACAGGGGGGGTATGGCTACACCTTC.

This clone has just a few counts. The chain has TRBV7-9 and TRBJ2-3; 8 nucleotides agree with TRBD2. The V segment lost 5 bases and the J segment 0 bases; nucleotides outside the gene matches: 1. Looked up from germline, CDR1 is SEHNR and CDR2 is FQNEAQ (reference sequence). The CDR3 runs to 14 residues. This chain's CDR3 is CASSPGGSTDTQYF. DNA for the CDR3: TGTGCCAGCAGCCCGGGAGGGAGCACAGATACGCAGTATTTT.

This rearrangement joins TRBV4-3 to TRBJ1-1; D is perhaps TRBD1 (5 bases). Germline CDR1 reads LGHNA; CDR2 reads YSLEER. The CDR3 totals 15 residues. The V end lost 1 base, the J end lost 6 bases, and 15 bases lay between the germline ends. The CDR3 DNA sequence: TGCGCCAGCAGCCAAGTGGGGCTCAAAGGCGCTGAAGCTTTCTTT. As protein: CASSQVGLKGAEAFF.